The rows below give T cell receptor beta chains drawn from one sample of a study of beta chain features in type 1 diabetes. The data were produced by immunoSEQ multiplex PCR, yet TCRdb's version contains in-frame clones alone and is incomplete. Of over 100,000 clones listed, about 40% are singletons. What was sequenced was stem cell memory CD4+ T cells from blood. These receptors originate from a woman aged 18-35 years in good health. Both conserved end residues are part of each CDR3. D genes are given only for firm matches. Where a row states a size, it is once, few, many or the class of an expanded clone; other rows omit it.

cdr3_aa cdr3_nt j_call clone_size v_call d_call
CAFTPRQGQADTQYF TGTGCCTTTACACCCAGGCAGGGTCAGGCAGATACGCAGTATTTT TRBJ2-3 - TRBV30 -
CASSLQGRNTEAFF TGTGCCAGCAGCCTACAGGGGCGGAACACTGAAGCTTTCTTT TRBJ1-1 - TRBV27 TRBD1
CASRYLRDRAHEQYF TGTGCCAGCAGGTACCTCCGGGACAGGGCCCACGAGCAGTACTTC TRBJ2-7 - TRBV11-2 TRBD1
CASTWGQGQPQHF TGTGCCAGCACCTGGGGGCAGGGCCAGCCCCAGCATTTT TRBJ1-5 - TRBV7-2 -
CASSQGLAGVTGELFF TGCGCCAGCAGCCAAGGCCTAGCGGGAGTTACCGGGGAGCTGTTTTTT TRBJ2-2 - TRBV4-1 TRBD2
CASSQGIYEQYF TGTGCCAGCAGCCAGGGGATCTACGAGCAGTACTTC TRBJ2-7 - TRBV28 -
CASSLRDSGELFF TGCGCCAGCAGCTTGCGGGACAGCGGGGAGCTGTTTTTT TRBJ2-2 - TRBV5-1 TRBD1
CASSQAQGTGELFF TGTGCCAGCAGCCAAGCACAGGGGACCGGGGAGCTGTTTTTT TRBJ2-2 few TRBV4-2 TRBD1
CASSLSRGKYEQYF TGTGCCAGCAGTTTGAGCAGGGGGAAGTACGAGCAGTACTTC TRBJ2-7 - TRBV27 TRBD1
CASSLGDRVPTGANVLTF TGCGCCAGCAGCTTGGGGGACAGGGTCCCTACTGGGGCCAACGTCCTGACTTTC TRBJ2-6 once TRBV5-1 TRBD1
CASRQTGLADTQYF TGTGCCAGCCGCCAGACAGGGTTAGCAGATACGCAGTATTTT TRBJ2-3 few TRBV5-4 TRBD1
CASSLSGVRGETQYF TGTGCCAGCAGTTTATCAGGGGTTCGGGGAGAGACCCAGTACTTC TRBJ2-5 - TRBV28 -
CASSLAPGISNQPQHF TGTGCCAGCAGCTTAGCCCCGGGGATAAGCAATCAGCCCCAGCATTTT TRBJ1-5 - TRBV7-2 -
CASSSGQPNQPQHF TGCGCCAGCAGCTCGGGACAGCCCAATCAGCCCCAGCATTTT TRBJ1-5 - TRBV5-1 TRBD1
CASSGILQSYEQYF TGTGCCAGCAGTGGTATACTCCAATCCTACGAGCAGTACTTC TRBJ2-7 - TRBV7-9 -
CSAHRGRTEAFF TGCAGCGCTCACAGGGGGCGGACTGAAGCTTTCTTT TRBJ1-1 few TRBV29-1 TRBD1
CASSVVRSSYEQYF TGTGCCAGCAGTGTGGTCCGGAGCTCCTACGAGCAGTACTTC TRBJ2-7 - TRBV2 -
CASSAKQGLRTDTQYF TGTGCCAGCAGCGCTAAACAGGGGTTGAGAACAGATACGCAGTATTTT TRBJ2-3 - TRBV14 TRBD1
CSVDGQGAIDTQYF TGCAGCGTGGACGGACAGGGGGCGATAGATACGCAGTATTTT TRBJ2-3 - TRBV29-1 TRBD1
CASRRQGSNQPQHF TGTGCCAGCAGGAGACAGGGTAGCAATCAGCCCCAGCATTTT TRBJ1-5 - TRBV2 TRBD1
CASSGGLVAPWEQYF TGTGCCAGCAGCGGGGGCCTCGTGGCCCCGTGGGAGCAGTACTTC TRBJ2-7 - TRBV9 -
CSVEPQAIYGYTF TGCAGCGTTGAACCACAGGCTATCTATGGCTACACCTTC TRBJ1-2 - TRBV29-1 -
CASSLRGNKNIQYF TGTGCCAGTAGTCTGAGAGGGAACAAAAACATTCAGTACTTC TRBJ2-4 few TRBV19 -
CASSLVGAGGLSEQFF TGTGCCAGCAGCTTAGTCGGCGCGGGAGGGCTCAGTGAGCAGTTCTTC TRBJ2-1 - TRBV7-8 TRBD2